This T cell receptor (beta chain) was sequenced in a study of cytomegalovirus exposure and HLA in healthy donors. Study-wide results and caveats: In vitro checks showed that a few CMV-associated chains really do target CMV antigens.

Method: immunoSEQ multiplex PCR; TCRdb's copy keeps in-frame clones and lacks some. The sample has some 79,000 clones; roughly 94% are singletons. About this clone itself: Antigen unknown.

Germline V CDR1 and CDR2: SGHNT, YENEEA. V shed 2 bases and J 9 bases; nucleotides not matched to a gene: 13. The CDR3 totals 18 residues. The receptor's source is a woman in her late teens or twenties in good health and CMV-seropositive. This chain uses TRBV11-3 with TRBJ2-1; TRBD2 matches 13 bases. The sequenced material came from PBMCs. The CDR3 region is CASSLSQGELAGGGEQFF. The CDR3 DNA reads TGTGCCAGCAGCTTATCGCAAGGGGAACTAGCGGGAGGGGGTGAGCAGTTCTTC.